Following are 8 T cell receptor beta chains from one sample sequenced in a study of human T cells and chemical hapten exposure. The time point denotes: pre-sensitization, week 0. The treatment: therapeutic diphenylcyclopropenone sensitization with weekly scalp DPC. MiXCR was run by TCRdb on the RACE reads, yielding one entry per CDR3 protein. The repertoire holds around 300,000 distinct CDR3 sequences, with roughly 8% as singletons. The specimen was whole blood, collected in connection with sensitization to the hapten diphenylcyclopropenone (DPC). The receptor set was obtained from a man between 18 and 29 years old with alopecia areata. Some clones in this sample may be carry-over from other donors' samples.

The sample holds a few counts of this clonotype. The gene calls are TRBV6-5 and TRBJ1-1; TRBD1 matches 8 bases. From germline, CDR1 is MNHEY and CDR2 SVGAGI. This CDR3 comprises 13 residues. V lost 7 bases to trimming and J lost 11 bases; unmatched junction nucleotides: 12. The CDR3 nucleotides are TGTGCCAGCACCCCGGACAGGGCGGTTGAGGCTTTCTTT. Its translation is CASTPDRAVEAFF.

CDR3 sequence: CASSRSASGYTF. The CDR3 region has the DNA TGTGCCAGCAGTCGTTCCGCGTCTGGCTACACCTTC. The chain has TRBV4-2 and TRBJ1-2; D unclear. Germline assignment: CDR1 LGHNA and CDR2 YNFKEQ. The CDR3 spans 12 residues. V dropped 6 bases and J dropped 7 bases, with 12 bases sitting between them.

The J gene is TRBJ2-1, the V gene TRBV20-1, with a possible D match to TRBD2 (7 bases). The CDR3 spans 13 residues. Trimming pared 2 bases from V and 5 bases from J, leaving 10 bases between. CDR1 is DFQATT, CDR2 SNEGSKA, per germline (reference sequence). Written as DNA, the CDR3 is TGCAGTGCTAGAACAGGGAGGGACAATGAGCAGTTCTTC. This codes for CSARTGRDNEQFF.

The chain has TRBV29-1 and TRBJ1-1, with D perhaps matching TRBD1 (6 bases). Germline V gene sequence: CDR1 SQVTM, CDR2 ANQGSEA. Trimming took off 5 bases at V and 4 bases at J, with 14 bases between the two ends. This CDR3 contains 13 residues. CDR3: CSVSRGDSTEAFF. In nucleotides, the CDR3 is TGCAGCGTTAGCAGGGGAGATTCCACTGAAGCTTTCTTT. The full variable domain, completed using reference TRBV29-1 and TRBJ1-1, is SAVISQKPSRDICQRGTSLTIQCQVDSQVTMMFWYRQQPGQSLTLIATANQGSEATYESGFVIDKFPISRPNLTFSTLTVSNMSPEDSSIYLCSVSRGDSTEAFFGQGTRLTVV.

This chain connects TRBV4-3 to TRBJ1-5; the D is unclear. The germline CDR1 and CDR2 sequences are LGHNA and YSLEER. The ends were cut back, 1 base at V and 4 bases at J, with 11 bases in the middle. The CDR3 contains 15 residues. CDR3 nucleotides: TGCGCCAGCAGCCAAGCCCCCTTTGGGAATCAGCCCCAGCATTTT. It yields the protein CASSQAPFGNQPQHF.

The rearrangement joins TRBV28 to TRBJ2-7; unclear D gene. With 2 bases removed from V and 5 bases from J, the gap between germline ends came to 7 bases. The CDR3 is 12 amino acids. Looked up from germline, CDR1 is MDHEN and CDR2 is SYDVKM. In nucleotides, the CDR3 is TGTGCCAGCAGTTTAGGGAATAACGAGCAGTACTTC. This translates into CASSLGNNEQYF.

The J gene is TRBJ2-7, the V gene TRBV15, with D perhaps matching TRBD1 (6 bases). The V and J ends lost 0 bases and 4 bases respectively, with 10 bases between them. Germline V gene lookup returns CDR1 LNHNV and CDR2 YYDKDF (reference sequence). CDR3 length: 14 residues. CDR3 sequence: CATSRDMDSYEQYV. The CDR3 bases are TGTGCCACCAGCAGAGATATGGACAGTTACGAGCAGTACGTC.

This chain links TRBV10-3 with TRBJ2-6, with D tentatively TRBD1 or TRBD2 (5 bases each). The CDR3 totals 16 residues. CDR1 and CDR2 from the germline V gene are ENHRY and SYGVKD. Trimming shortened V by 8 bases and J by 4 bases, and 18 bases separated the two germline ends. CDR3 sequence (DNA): TGTGCCATCCCTTACTTGGGACGCCCCGGGGCCAACGTCCTGACTTTC. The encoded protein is CAIPYLGRPGANVLTF.